The clone carrying this T cell receptor (beta chain) was detected only a few times. Its target is unknown. This record belongs to a study of long-term antiretroviral therapy in people with HIV. Whole-study results and caveats: Clones showing expansion before ART dominated the repertoire at all time points.

Running of the v3.0 immunoSEQ assay took place at survey level. What sequencing targeted per sample was about 35,000-50,000 T-cell genomes. Data came from immunoSEQ multiplex PCR; TCRdb stores just in-frame clones and leaves some out. The profile shows approximately 9,000 clones, 84% of them singletons. The CDR3 spans 13 residues. Deletions cut 5 bases from V and 5 bases from J, with 11 bases between. Germline loops: CDR1 MDHEN, CDR2 SYDVKM. Sequencing was performed on unsorted PBMCs, taken 0.3 years before starting antiretroviral therapy. This chain links TRBV28 with TRBJ2-3, with D maybe TRBD1 (6 bases). This clonotype originated in a man aged 30 to 39 with HIV. CDR3 region: CASSMGAIDTQYF. CDR3 in DNA: TGTGCCAGCAGTATGGGGGCTATAGATACGCAGTATTTT.